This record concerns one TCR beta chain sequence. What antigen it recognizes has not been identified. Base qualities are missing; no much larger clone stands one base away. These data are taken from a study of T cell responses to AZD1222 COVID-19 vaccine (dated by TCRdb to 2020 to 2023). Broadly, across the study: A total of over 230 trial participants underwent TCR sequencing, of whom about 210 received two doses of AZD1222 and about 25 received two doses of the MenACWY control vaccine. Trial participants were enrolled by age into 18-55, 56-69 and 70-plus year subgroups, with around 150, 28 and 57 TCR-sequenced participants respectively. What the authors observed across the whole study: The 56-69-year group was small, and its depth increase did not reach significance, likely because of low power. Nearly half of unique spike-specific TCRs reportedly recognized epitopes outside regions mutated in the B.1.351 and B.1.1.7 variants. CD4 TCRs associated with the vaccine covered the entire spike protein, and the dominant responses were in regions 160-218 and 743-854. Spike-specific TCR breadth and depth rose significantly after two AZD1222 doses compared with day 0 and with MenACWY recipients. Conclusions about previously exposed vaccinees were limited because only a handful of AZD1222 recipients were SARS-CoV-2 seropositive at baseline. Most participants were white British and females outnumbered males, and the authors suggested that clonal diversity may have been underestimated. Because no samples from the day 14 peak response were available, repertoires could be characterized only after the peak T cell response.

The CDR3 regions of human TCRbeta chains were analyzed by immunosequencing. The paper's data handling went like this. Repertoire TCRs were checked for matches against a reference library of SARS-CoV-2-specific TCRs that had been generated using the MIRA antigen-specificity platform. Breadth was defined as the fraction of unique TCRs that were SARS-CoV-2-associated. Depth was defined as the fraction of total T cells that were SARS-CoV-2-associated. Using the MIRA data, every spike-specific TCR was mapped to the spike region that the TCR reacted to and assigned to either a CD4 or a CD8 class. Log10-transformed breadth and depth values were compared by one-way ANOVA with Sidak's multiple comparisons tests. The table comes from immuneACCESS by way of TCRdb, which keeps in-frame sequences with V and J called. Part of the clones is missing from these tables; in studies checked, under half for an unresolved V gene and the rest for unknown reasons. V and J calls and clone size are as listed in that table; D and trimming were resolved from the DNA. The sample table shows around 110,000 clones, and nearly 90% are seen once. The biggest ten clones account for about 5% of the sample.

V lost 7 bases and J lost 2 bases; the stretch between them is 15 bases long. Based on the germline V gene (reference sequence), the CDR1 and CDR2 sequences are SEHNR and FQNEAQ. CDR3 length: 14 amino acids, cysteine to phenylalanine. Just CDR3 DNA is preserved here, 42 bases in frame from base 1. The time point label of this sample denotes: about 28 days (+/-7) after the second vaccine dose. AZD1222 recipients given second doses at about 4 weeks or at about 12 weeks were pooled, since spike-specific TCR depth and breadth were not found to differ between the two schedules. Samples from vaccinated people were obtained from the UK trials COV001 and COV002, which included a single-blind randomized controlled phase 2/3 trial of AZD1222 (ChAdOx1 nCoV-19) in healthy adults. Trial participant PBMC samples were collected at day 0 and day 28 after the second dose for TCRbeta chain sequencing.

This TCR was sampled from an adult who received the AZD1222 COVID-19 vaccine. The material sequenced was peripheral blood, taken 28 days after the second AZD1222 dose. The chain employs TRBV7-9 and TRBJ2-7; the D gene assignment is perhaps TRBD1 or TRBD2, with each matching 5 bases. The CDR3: CASTARDGAYEQYF. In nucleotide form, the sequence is TGTGCCAGCACCGCCCGGGACGGTGCCTACGAGCAGTACTTC.